This T cell receptor beta chain was found in a study of cytomegalovirus exposure and HLA in healthy donors. In germline, CDR1 is SGDLS, CDR2 YYNGEE. The CDR3 has 13 amino acids. Trimming stripped 0 bases from V and 2 bases from J, with 5 bases between. Amplification used 60 Vbeta primers and 13 Jbeta primers. Assay: immunoSEQ multiplex PCR; the TCRdb copy retains only in-frame clones and omits some. In the table there are some 250,000 clones, roughly 82% of which are singletons. Regarding the study as a whole: In a later analysis, TCR beta V- and J-gene trimming was associated with a missense DCLRE1C variant.

This clone occurred a few times. Its cognate antigen is unknown. Sequenced input: PBMCs. This clonotype was sampled from a woman between 40 and 50 years old in good health and CMV-seropositive. The genes are TRBV9 and TRBJ2-5; no definite D call. The CDR3 DNA follows: TGTGCCAGCAGCGTAGGGGCTCAAGAGACCCAGTACTTC. Encoded protein: CASSVGAQETQYF.